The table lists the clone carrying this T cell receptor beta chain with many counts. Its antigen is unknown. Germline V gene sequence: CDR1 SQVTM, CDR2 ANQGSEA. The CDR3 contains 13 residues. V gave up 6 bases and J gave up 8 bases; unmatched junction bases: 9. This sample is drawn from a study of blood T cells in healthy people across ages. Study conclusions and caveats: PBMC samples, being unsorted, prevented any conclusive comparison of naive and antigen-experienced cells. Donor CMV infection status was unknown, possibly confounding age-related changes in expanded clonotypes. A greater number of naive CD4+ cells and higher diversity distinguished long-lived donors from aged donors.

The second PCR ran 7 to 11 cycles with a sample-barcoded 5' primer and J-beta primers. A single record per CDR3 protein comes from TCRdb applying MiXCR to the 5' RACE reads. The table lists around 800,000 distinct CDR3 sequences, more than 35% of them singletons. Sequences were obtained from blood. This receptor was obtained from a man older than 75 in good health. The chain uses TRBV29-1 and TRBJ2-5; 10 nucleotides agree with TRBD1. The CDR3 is CSVAEGQGLTQYF. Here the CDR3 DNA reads TGCAGCGTAGCCGAGGGACAGGGGCTAACCCAGTACTTC.